The 22 T cell receptor beta chains below come from one sample, sequenced in a study of T cells in Graves' hyperthyroidism and ophthalmopathy. Amplified regions were TCR beta CDR3 sequences from RNA transcripts. With the HTBI primer set, the TCR CDR3 went through a first round of RT-PCR. TCRdb re-called the multiplex PCR reads through MiXCR, storing one row per CDR3 protein. The table has approximately 490,000 distinct CDR3 sequences, about 20% seen once. The sequencing sample was made of blood. These receptors came from a woman in her 70s with Graves' ophthalmopathy.

This sequence joins TRBV27 and TRBJ2-1; D gene uncertain. Trimming took 5 bases from V and 4 from J, leaving 9 bases between them. The CDR3 extends over 13 amino acids. Germline CDR1 is MNHEY and CDR2 is SMNVEV (reference sequence). CDR3: CASSIARYNEQFF. The CDR3 region has the DNA TGTGCCAGCAGTATTGCGAGATACAATGAGCAGTTCTTC.

The gene calls are TRBV27 and TRBJ2-1; 10 bases map to TRBD2. V gave up 0 bases and J gave up 9 bases; unmatched junction bases: 8. The CDR3 covers 16 residues. CDR1 MNHEY and CDR2 SMNVEV come from the germline V gene (reference sequence). CDR3 protein: CASSLSKIAGGFEQFF. The CDR3 nucleotides are TGTGCCAGCAGTTTATCGAAGATAGCGGGAGGCTTTGAGCAGTTCTTC.

V is TRBV7-6 and J is TRBJ2-5, with TRBD1 matching 9 bases. The J segment lost 5 bases and the V segment lost 5 bases, leaving 9 bases of the junction unmatched. The CDR3 sequence is 15 residues long. Germline V gene lookup returns CDR1 SGHVS and CDR2 FNYEAQ. The CDR3 bases are TGTGCCAGCAGCCTTCTTGGGACAGGGATTGAGACCCAGTACTTC. Amino acid sequence: CASSLLGTGIETQYF.

The chain carries TRBV20-1 and TRBJ1-6; D not certain. Trimming cost V 3 bases and J 6 bases, with 12 bases left between them. Germline assignment: CDR1 DFQATT and CDR2 SNEGSKA (reference sequence). This CDR3 region has 14 residues. The DNA for the CDR3 is TGCAGTGCTAGGGCTGGGGAGGGTAATTCACCCCTCCACTTT. It encodes CSARAGEGNSPLHF.

V is TRBV6-1 and J is TRBJ1-2, with 7 bases matching TRBD1. This CDR3 region has 14 residues. V was clipped by 4 bases and J by 4 bases; unmatched bases: 6. Germline-derived CDR1 and CDR2 are MNHNS and SASEGT. CDR3 nucleotide sequence: TGTGCCAGCAGTGGATCGGGACAGATCTATGGCTACACCTTC. It translates to CASSGSGQIYGYTF.

The chain is built from TRBV3-1 and TRBJ2-7; TRBD2 aligns across 10 bases. Germline CDR1 reads LGHDT; CDR2 reads YNNKEL (reference sequence). With V trimmed by 4 bases and J by 9 bases, 12 bases remained unmatched. This CDR3 has 15 amino acids. CDR3 sequence reads: CASSPTWTSGLGQYF. In DNA, the CDR3 is TGTGCCAGCAGCCCCACTTGGACTAGCGGTCTTGGGCAGTACTTC.

Ten or more counts support this clonotype. The chain links TRBV12-3 or TRBV12-4 to TRBJ2-3; D possibly matches TRBD1 or TRBD2 (6 bases each). The CDR3 runs 14 residues. Trimming stripped 2 bases from V and 4 bases from J, with 10 bases between. The chain's CDR3 is CASSLRGGSDTQYF. The CDR3 region has the DNA TGTGCCAGCAGTTTACGAGGGGGGTCAGATACGCAGTATTTT.

CDR3 sequence: CASRLRSGGADYGYTF. The CDR3 DNA reads as TGTGCCAGCAGGCTCAGGTCAGGGGGCGCGGACTATGGCTACACCTTC. The chain recombines TRBV6-1 with TRBJ1-2; 8 bases match TRBD1. This CDR3 comprises 16 residues. Per the germline V gene, CDR1 is MNHNS and CDR2 is SASEGT. The V and J ends lost 6 bases and 3 bases, in that order; junction bases with no gene match: 12.

This chain connects TRBV7-2 to TRBJ2-5; D is undetermined. CDR3 size: 15 residues. Germline lookup yields CDR1 SGHTA and CDR2 FQGNSA. The V gene lost 5 bases and the J gene lost 2 bases, with 15 bases spanning the gap. The CDR3 DNA sequence: TGTGCCAGCAGCCTGGGGTCCGGTTTACAAGAGACCCAGTACTTC. Protein product: CASSLGSGLQETQYF.

The chain combines TRBV6-1 with TRBJ2-7; D might be TRBD2 (5 bases). Deletions cut 8 bases from V and 6 bases from J, with 20 bases between. Germline values: CDR1 MNHNS, CDR2 SASEGT. The CDR3 length is 14 residues. CDR3 residues: CASRFLTNAGEQYF. CDR3 nucleotide sequence: TGTGCCAGCCGTTTTCTAACAAATGCGGGCGAGCAGTACTTC.

The CDR3 region is CASSARAGYGYTF. DNA of the CDR3: TGTGCCAGCAGCGCTCGGGCGGGGTATGGCTACACCTTC. This sequence joins TRBV9 and TRBJ1-2; no reliable D call. This CDR3 is built from 13 residues. Deletions cut 3 bases from V and 5 bases from J, with 11 bases between. Germline V gene data show CDR1 as SGDLS and CDR2 as YYNGEE.

The chain is built from TRBV6-1 and TRBJ1-1; the match to TRBD1 covers 9 bases. The length of the CDR3 is 12 residues. Germline V CDR1 and CDR2: MNHNS, SASEGT. After removal of 6 bases from V and 12 bases from J, the junction contained 8 bases not matched to a gene. The CDR3 DNA is TGTGCCAGCAGGCCCGGGACAGGGTCGTCTTTCTTT. Translation: CASRPGTGSSFF.

A few counts support this clonotype. The V gene is TRBV7-3, the J gene TRBJ2-3, with unresolved D. CDR3 length: 15 residues. Trimming shortened V by 0 bases and J by 0 bases, and 7 bases separated the two germline ends. In germline, CDR1 is SGHTA, CDR2 FQGTGA. DNA for the CDR3: TGTGCCAGCAGCTTAACCCCTACTAGCACAGATACGCAGTATTTT. It translates to CASSLTPTSTDTQYF.

The chain uses TRBV5-1 and TRBJ2-3, with 7 bases matching TRBD2. The germline V gene encodes CDR1 SGHRS and CDR2 YFSETQ. Trimming removed 6 bases from V and 4 bases from J; junction bases left unmatched: 5. The CDR3 is 13 amino acids. The CDR3 DNA reads TGCGCCAGCAAAGGACTAGATGCAGATACGCAGTATTTT. Amino acids: CASKGLDADTQYF.

Concerning this clonotype: A much larger clone lies one base from this, so it may be a read error. The chain recombines TRBV11-2 with TRBJ2-7; no definite D call. CDR1 and CDR2 (germline): SGHAT, FQNNGV. This CDR3 has 14 amino acids. The CDR3 reads CANSLDWGSYEQYF. CDR3 nucleotide sequence: TGTGCCAACAGCTTAGATTGGGGCTCCTACGAGCAGTACTTC.

This chain joins TRBV27 and TRBJ1-5; the match to TRBD1 covers 8 bases. Per germline, CDR1 MNHEY and CDR2 SMNVEV (reference sequence). The CDR3 is made up of 16 amino acids. With V trimmed by 5 bases and J by 5 bases, 11 bases remained unmatched. The CDR3 protein is CASSERQGSGDQPQHF. The CDR3 DNA follows: TGTGCCAGCAGTGAACGACAGGGGTCGGGGGATCAGCCCCAGCATTTT.

Only a few counts were recorded for this clonotype. A much larger clonotype is one base distant, so this may be a read error. V is TRBV7-3 and J is TRBJ1-1; 7 positions agree with TRBD1. The junction had 3 bases not matched to a gene; V was cut back by 1 base and J by 7 bases. CDR1 SGHTA and CDR2 FQGTGA come from the germline V gene. There are 13 residues in the CDR3. CDR3 region: CASSLSRDSEAFF. Here the CDR3 DNA reads TGTGCCAGCAGCTTAAGTAGGGACAGTGAAGCTTTCTTT.

CDR3 DNA sequence: TGTGCCAGCAGCTTAGACAGGGGGACTGGAAACACCATATATTTT. It yields the protein CASSLDRGTGNTIYF. The gene calls are TRBV7-2 and TRBJ1-3, with 8 bases identical to TRBD1. The CDR3 extends over 15 amino acids. Germline V lookup: CDR1 SGHTA, CDR2 FQGNSA. V lost 1 base and J lost 2; bases outside the gene matches: 1.

This clonotype was detected a few times. The J gene is TRBJ2-7, the V gene TRBV5-1; 8 nucleotides match TRBD1. The CDR3 spans 15 residues. The junction had 8 bases not matched to a gene; V was cut back by 2 bases and J by 4 bases. Germline V CDR1 and CDR2: SGHRS, YFSETQ. CDR3 region: CASSLTGGYLYEQYF. The CDR3 nucleotides read TGCGCCAGCAGCTTAACAGGGGGGTATTTGTACGAGCAGTACTTC.

The chain joins TRBV7-3 to TRBJ2-5, with D unresolved. V lost 3 bases to trimming and J lost 5 bases, with 10 bases between them. Germline V lookup: CDR1 SGHTA, CDR2 FQGTGA. The CDR3 runs 13 residues. The CDR3 loop is CASSLDGFETQYF. The DNA for the CDR3 is TGTGCCAGCAGCTTGGACGGGTTTGAGACCCAGTACTTC.

A few counts support this clonotype. The chain couples TRBV5-1 to TRBJ1-1; D is unresolved. The CDR3 is made up of 13 amino acids. V was clipped by 0 bases and J by 3 bases, with 6 bases between them. The germline CDR1 and CDR2 sequences are SGHRS and YFSETQ. Here the CDR3 reads CASSLGPDTEAFF. In DNA, the CDR3 is TGCGCCAGCAGCTTGGGCCCGGACACTGAAGCTTTCTTT.

This clonotype was detected only a few times. One end of the junction is discordant with germline, which a read error may explain. The gene calls are TRBV7-7 and TRBJ2-2; D is unresolved. Germline V CDR1 and CDR2: SSHAT, FNYEAQ (reference sequence). The CDR3 length is 17 residues. The CDR3 DNA follows: TGTGCTAGCAGCTTAGTCAACCCCTTCGACATAACCGGGGAGCTGTTTTTT. It translates to CASSLVNPFDITGELFF.